Each of the 3 T cell receptor beta chains below was sequenced from the same sample in a study of Graves' ophthalmopathy and Graves' hyperthyroidism. RNA transcripts served as template for amplifying TCR beta CDR3 sequences. The workflow started with a first-round RT-PCR run with HTBI primers and then moved on to a second-round multiplex PCR. TCRdb reprocessed the multiplex PCR reads via MiXCR and lists one record per CDR3 protein. Among some 750,000 distinct CDR3 sequences listed, roughly two fifths were seen once. Sequenced: peripheral blood. The origin of the receptors is an adult man with Graves' ophthalmopathy.

The chain carries TRBV7-2 and TRBJ1-2; D gene uncertain. There are 14 residues in the CDR3. In germline, CDR1 is SGHTA, CDR2 FQGNSA. V gave up 1 base and J gave up 8 bases, with 14 bases separating them. The CDR3: CASSLDSANRGYTF. Written as DNA, the CDR3 is TGTGCCAGCAGCTTAGACAGCGCGAATAGGGGCTACACCTTC.

The V gene is TRBV25-1, the J gene TRBJ2-5, with 7 positions matching TRBD2. Per germline, CDR1 MGHDK and CDR2 SYGVNS. V shed 6 bases and J 5 bases; nucleotides not matched to a gene: 12. The CDR3 has 15 residues. The CDR3 reads CASSQTSLRRETQYF. In nucleotides, the CDR3 is TGTGCCAGCAGCCAGACTAGCTTGAGAAGGGAGACCCAGTACTTC.

The chain employs TRBV25-1 and TRBJ2-2, with 7 nucleotides matching TRBD1. In germline, CDR1 is MGHDK, CDR2 SYGVNS. This CDR3 comprises 12 residues. V dropped 11 bases and J dropped 5; count of bases not matched to a gene: 5. The CDR3 DNA is TGTGCCTCCGACAGGGCGACCGGGGAGCTGTTTTTT. Residues: CASDRATGELFF.